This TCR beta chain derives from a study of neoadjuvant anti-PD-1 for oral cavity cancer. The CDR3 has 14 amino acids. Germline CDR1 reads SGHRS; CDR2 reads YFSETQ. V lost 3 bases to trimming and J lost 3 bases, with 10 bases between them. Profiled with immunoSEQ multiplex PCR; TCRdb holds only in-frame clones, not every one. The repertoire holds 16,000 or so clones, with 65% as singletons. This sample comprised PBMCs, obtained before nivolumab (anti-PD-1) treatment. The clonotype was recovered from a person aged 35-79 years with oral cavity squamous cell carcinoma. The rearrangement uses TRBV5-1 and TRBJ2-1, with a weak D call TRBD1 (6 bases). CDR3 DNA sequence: TGCGCCAGCAGCTCTAACAGGGTCTACAATGAGCAGTTCTTC. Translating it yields CASSSNRVYNEQFF.